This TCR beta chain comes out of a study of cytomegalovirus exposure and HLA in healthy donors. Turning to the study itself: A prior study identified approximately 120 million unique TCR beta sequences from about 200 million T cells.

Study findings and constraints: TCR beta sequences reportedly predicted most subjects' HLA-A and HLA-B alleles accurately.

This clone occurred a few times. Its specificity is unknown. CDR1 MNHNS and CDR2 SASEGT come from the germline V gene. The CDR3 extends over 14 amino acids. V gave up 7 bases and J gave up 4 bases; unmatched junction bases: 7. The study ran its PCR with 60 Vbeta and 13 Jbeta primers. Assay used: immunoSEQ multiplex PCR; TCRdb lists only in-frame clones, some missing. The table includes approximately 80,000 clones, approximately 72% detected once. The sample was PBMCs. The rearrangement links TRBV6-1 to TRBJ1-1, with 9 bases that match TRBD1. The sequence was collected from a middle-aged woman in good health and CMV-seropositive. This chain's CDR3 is CASNRDRASTEAFF. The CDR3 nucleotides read TGTGCCAGCAACCGGGACAGGGCCTCCACTGAAGCTTTCTTT.